The clone carrying this T cell receptor beta chain occurred a few times. Authors' methods: Cell counts per sample came from amplifying reference gene primers. Sequencing used immunoSEQ multiplex PCR; TCRdb keeps in-frame clones, though not all of them. V and J calls and clone size are as listed in that table; D and trimming were resolved from the DNA. The sample has around 200,000 clones; approximately 78% are singletons. The junction had 2 bases not matched to a gene; V was cut back by 3 bases and J by 2 bases. Germline V lookup: CDR1 SGDLS, CDR2 YYNGEE. The CDR3 has 15 residues. This sample stems from a study of blood T cell repertoires in COVID-19. Study-level background: Spain, Italy and the United States supplied samples that represented acute and convalescent COVID-19. T cells, B-cell-depleted T cells, or PBMCs supplied cDNA or gDNA.

Input material: peripheral blood. The receptor comes from a woman of 80 years or more with acute or convalescent COVID-19. The chain has TRBV9 and TRBJ2-1, with 10 bases matching TRBD2. In DNA, the CDR3 is TGTGCCAGCAGCGCGAGCGGGGGGGCCTACAATGAGCAGTTCTTC. Translation: CASSASGGAYNEQFF.